The sequence of this T cell receptor beta chain was determined in a study of blood T cell repertoires in COVID-19. This clone is a singleton in its sample. TCRdb keeps only in-frame clones here, not all; method: immunoSEQ multiplex PCR. The sample includes about 200,000 clones, just under 85% of them seen just once. Trimming cost V 0 bases and J 7 bases, with 18 bases left between them. Germline V gene data show CDR1 as LGHNA and CDR2 as YSLEER. The CDR3 consists of 16 residues. The material sequenced was peripheral blood. The receptor comes from a man aged 55 to 69 with COVID-19, enrolled during active disease. This rearrangement joins TRBV4-3 to TRBJ1-2; the D is unclear. The CDR3 protein is CASSQDGWIREGGYTF. The CDR3 bases are TGCGCCAGCAGCCAAGATGGGTGGATCCGGGAGGGTGGCTACACCTTC.